A selection of T cell receptor beta chains follows, all from one sample in a study of cytomegalovirus exposure and HLA in healthy donors. TCRdb's table, derived via immunoSEQ multiplex PCR, lists solely in-frame clones and lacks some. Altogether about 160,000 clones are present, about 76% being singletons, with the ten largest covering around 2%. Sequenced material: PBMCs. All receptors come from a female donor in good health and CMV-seronegative. CDR3s include the opening cysteine and the closing phenylalanine or tryptophan. The D gene is left open where the match is weak. The listing skips clone size in some rows; elsewhere it reads once, few, many or a size class.

clone size	V gene	D gene	J gene	CDR3 DNA	CDR3 protein
.	TRBV4-1	.	TRBJ1-3	TGCGCCAGCAGCCAAGATTTAGAGGGCCACTCTGGAAACACCATATATTTT	CASSQDLEGHSGNTIYF
.	TRBV11-2	TRBD2	TRBJ2-1	TGTGCCAGCAGCTTACTAGCGGGAGGGAGCTCCTACAATGAGCAGTTCTTC	CASSLLAGGSSYNEQFF
.	TRBV9	.	TRBJ1-1	TGTGCCAGCAGCGTAATCCCGGGGGGGAACACTGAAGCTTTCTTT	CASSVIPGGNTEAFF
.	TRBV7-9	TRBD2	TRBJ2-7	TGTGCCAGCAGCCCCAGGACTAGCGGGAGGACTCTGTACTTC	CASSPRTSGRTLYF
.	TRBV30	TRBD1	TRBJ1-2	TGTGCCTGGAGACGACAGGGACCTCACTATGGCTACACCTTC	CAWRRQGPHYGYTF
.	TRBV6-5	TRBD2	TRBJ2-1	TGTGCCAGCAGTTACTCGAGTCCTAGCGGGAGTAAGTTCTTC	CASSYSSPSGSKFF
.	TRBV5-4	TRBD2	TRBJ2-7	TGTGCCAGCAGGTCCCGTAGCGGGGCGACCTACGAGCAGTACTTC	CASRSRSGATYEQYF
.	TRBV4-1	.	TRBJ2-7	TGCGCCAGCAGCCACCTAGCCCGTTACGAGCAGTACTTC	CASSHLARYEQYF
.	TRBV5-8	TRBD1	TRBJ1-2	TGTGCCAGCAGCTTGTTGACGGGACAGGGGGCAGGTGGCTACACCTTC	CASSLLTGQGAGGYTF
.	TRBV5-1	TRBD2	TRBJ2-1	TGCGCCAGCAGCTTGGGGCCTAGCGGATACAATGAGCAGTTCTTC	CASSLGPSGYNEQFF
.	TRBV18	.	TRBJ1-2	TGTGCCAGCTCACCTACAGGGACCTACTTCGATGGCTACACCTTC	CASSPTGTYFDGYTF
few	TRBV5-1	TRBD1	TRBJ2-2	TGCGCCAGCAGCCGCGGGACAGGGAACACCGGGGAGCTGTTTTTT	CASSRGTGNTGELFF
.	TRBV14	.	TRBJ1-1	TGTGCCAGCAGCCAATTAGCGGGGCTGAACACTGAAGCTTTCTTT	CASSQLAGLNTEAFF
.	TRBV7-8	.	TRBJ1-2	TGTGCCAGCAGCTCCGACGGGGTCTATGGCTACACCTTC	CASSSDGVYGYTF
.	TRBV7-9	.	TRBJ1-1	TGTGCCAGCAGCCCTACCAGGGGCGCGAGAGACACTGAAGCTTTCTTT	CASSPTRGARDTEAFF
.	TRBV2	.	TRBJ2-1	TGTGCCAGCAGTGATGAGATAGACAATGAGCAGTTCTTC	CASSDEIDNEQFF
.	TRBV19	.	TRBJ2-7	TGTGCCAGTAGTATAGTAGCCGGGGACTCCTACGAGCAGTACTTC	CASSIVAGDSYEQYF
.	TRBV29-1	.	TRBJ1-1	TGCAGCGTTGCAGGGTGGGCAACTGAAGCTTTCTTT	CSVAGWATEAFF
few	TRBV5-6	TRBD1	TRBJ1-5	TGTGCCAGCAGCGCTCTGACAGGGGGCTTAAATCAGCCCCAGCATTTT	CASSALTGGLNQPQHF
.	TRBV7-2	.	TRBJ2-7	TGTGCCAGCAGCTTAGCTCCAGGGGACGAGCAGTACTTC	CASSLAPGDEQYF
.	TRBV5-1	TRBD2	TRBJ2-3	TGCGCCAGCAGCTTGGGCCCTAGCGGGAGAGTAGATACGCAGTATTTT	CASSLGPSGRVDTQYF
.	TRBV5-1	TRBD1	TRBJ2-5	TGCGCCAGCTCGGGACAGCAAGAGACCCAGTACTTC	CASSGQQETQYF
.	TRBV30	.	TRBJ2-4	TGTGCCTGGAGTGTAAATGGCAGGAACATTCAGTACTTC	CAWSVNGRNIQYF
few	TRBV4-1	.	TRBJ1-2	TGCGCCAGCAGCCAAGATCGCGGCTCCACTGGCTATGGCTACACCTTC	CASSQDRGSTGYGYTF
.	TRBV7-6	TRBD1	TRBJ1-1	TGTGCCAGCAGCCCCCAGGGGGGCTTGAACACTGAAGCTTTCTTT	CASSPQGGLNTEAFF
.	TRBV18	.	TRBJ1-6	TGTGCCAGCTCACCACCGGGTAACAAGGGGATTAATTCACCCCTCCACTTT	CASSPPGNKGINSPLHF
.	TRBV4-1	.	TRBJ2-2	TGCGCCAGCAGCCAAGCGGGCCTAGCAGCGCGGGCCGGGGAGCTGTTTTTT	CASSQAGLAARAGELFF
.	TRBV19	TRBD1	TRBJ1-4	TGTGCCAGTAGTACCCTCCATATAGGGACAGGGAATAATGAAAAACTGTTTTTT	CASSTLHIGTGNNEKLFF
.	TRBV5-1	.	TRBJ1-4	TGCGCCAGCAGCCCCGGGACACTTGCAACTAATGAAAAACTGTTTTTT	CASSPGTLATNEKLFF
few	TRBV5-1	.	TRBJ2-7	TGCGCCAGCAGCTTGTATCAGGGGAGCTCCTACGAGCAGTACTTC	CASSLYQGSSYEQYF
.	TRBV2	TRBD1	TRBJ2-1	TGTGCCAGCAGTACGGGGACAGGCTACAATGAGCAGTTCTTC	CASSTGTGYNEQFF
.	TRBV6-5	TRBD1	TRBJ1-2	TGTGCCAGCAGTCCCCGGGGGACAGGAACTTATGGCTACACCTTC	CASSPRGTGTYGYTF
once	TRBV19	.	TRBJ1-2	TGTGCCAGTAGTCGCGCGGACTATGGCTACACCTTC	CASSRADYGYTF
.	TRBV28	.	TRBJ2-5	TGTGCCAGCAGTTTGGGGTCCTGGAGGGAGACCCAGTACTTC	CASSLGSWRETQYF
.	TRBV30	.	TRBJ2-7	TGTGCCGGGGGCAAGGTTGGGGGCCCCTACGAGCAGTACTTC	CAGGKVGGPYEQYF
.	TRBV6-1	.	TRBJ1-2	TGTGCCAGCAGTGAATCGGGCCCGGGAACGGCTGGCTACACCTTC	CASSESGPGTAGYTF
.	TRBV5-1	TRBD1	TRBJ2-2	TGCGCCAGCAGCTTCGACAGGGTGACCGGGGAGCTGTTTTTT	CASSFDRVTGELFF
few	TRBV29-1	TRBD1	TRBJ1-1	TGCAGCGCATCAGGGGGTGCTGAAGCTTTCTTT	CSASGGAEAFF
.	TRBV13	.	TRBJ2-1	TGTGCCAGCAGCTTAGGGGGGAGCTCCTACAATGAGCAGTTCTTC	CASSLGGSSYNEQFF
.	TRBV2	.	TRBJ2-7	TGTGCCAGCAATTACGGGAGCGGGCCCTTAGAGCAGTACTTC	CASNYGSGPLEQYF
.	TRBV2	TRBD2	TRBJ2-7	TGTGCCAGCAGTGTGGGGACTAGCGGATACTACGAGCAGTACTTC	CASSVGTSGYYEQYF
.	TRBV2	.	TRBJ1-1	TGTGCCAGCAGTGGACAGGCAGGCAACACTGAAGCTTTCTTT	CASSGQAGNTEAFF